This T cell receptor (beta chain) emerged from a study of Ad26.COV2.S vaccination and SARS-CoV-2 variants. Data came from immunoSEQ multiplex PCR; TCRdb stores just in-frame clones and leaves some out. The table records hundreds of thousands of clones, about nine tenths of them present only once. There are 18 residues in the CDR3. The germline V gene encodes CDR1 SGHRS and CDR2 YFSETQ. V dropped 0 bases and J dropped 2; count of bases not matched to a gene: 10. Documented treatment: around 19 received Ad26.COV2.S at low or high dose, single or two shots; roughly five received placebo; per-sample allocation not given. Collection of the samples took place on day 63 after the first injection of vaccine or placebo.

The TCR was taken from a person between 18 and 65 years old who received the Ad26.COV2.S COVID-19 vaccine or a placebo. The sequencing here drew on peripheral blood, taken in a trial of Ad26.COV2.S vaccine versus placebo. The J gene is TRBJ1-4, the V gene TRBV5-1, with 7 bases fitting TRBD1. The CDR3 sequence is CASSLATGAMRTNEKLFF. For the CDR3, the DNA is TGCGCCAGCAGCTTGGCCACAGGGGCTATGAGGACTAATGAAAAACTGTTTTTT.